This TCR beta chain was recovered during a study of T cell repertoires in cytomegalovirus infection. Study-level background: Carrying CMV and the relevant HLA type showed in public TCR beta signatures.

A note on this clonotype: Antigen unknown.

TCRdb redid the calling of the reads with MiXCR, one entry per CDR3 protein. Among 750,000 to 900,000 distinct CDR3 sequences listed, roughly 29% were seen once. Study-level results: In two of eight donors, the top clonotype was HLA-C-restricted CMV-specific. Identification of carriers of CMV plus the relevant HLA was performed using cumulative public TCR beta family frequency.

After removal of 1 base from V and 4 bases from J, the junction contained 5 bases not matched to a gene. The CDR3 has 15 amino acids. The sequence derives from a human donor in good health (CMV status not recorded). Some clones in this sample may be carry-over from other donors' samples. Sequenced material: cultured CD8+ T cells from PBMCs, taken from culture after CMV antigen stimulation. The chain carries TRBV12-3 or TRBV12-4 and TRBJ2-3; 7 bases line up with TRBD2. This chain's CDR3 is CASSLGGGWADTQYF. CDR3 sequence (DNA): TGTGCCAGCAGTTTAGGCGGGGGTTGGGCAGATACGCAGTATTTT.